A selection of T cell receptor beta chains follows, all from one sample in a study of technical replicates of blood from several donors. Sequencing used immunoSEQ multiplex PCR; TCRdb keeps in-frame clones, though not all of them. Of about 74,000 clones listed, 90% to 96% are singletons. Sequenced material: T cells isolated from PBMCs. Receptors were obtained from a human donor in good health. Each CDR3 is given with its conserved first and last residue. The D gene is left open where the match is weak.

v_gene	d_gene	j_gene	CDR3aa
TRBV14	-	TRBJ2-7	CASSHGFYEQYF
TRBV4-3	-	TRBJ2-7	CASSQESGNSYEQYF
TRBV7-3	-	TRBJ1-2	CASSPEGLLRNYGYTF
TRBV19	-	TRBJ2-7	CASSITPTYEQYF
TRBV2	TRBD2	TRBJ2-1	CATKLTSSGYNEQFF
TRBV2	TRBD1	TRBJ1-5	CASRMDRGVQPQHF
TRBV9	TRBD1	TRBJ2-7	CASSPRGQVHEQYF
TRBV30	TRBD1	TRBJ1-2	CAWSDIGGLTGYTF
TRBV7-8	TRBD1	TRBJ1-2	CASSLEGAGTGGRYGYTF
TRBV6-1	TRBD2	TRBJ2-1	CASSEAASGRSGEQFF
TRBV9	-	TRBJ2-5	CASSSGTNLVETQYF
TRBV27	TRBD1	TRBJ2-5	CASSSPWTGGVGTQYF
TRBV11-2	TRBD2	TRBJ2-7	CASNKQGLAGDEQYF
TRBV6-5	-	TRBJ1-1	CASSKQGTTEAFF
TRBV7-9	-	TRBJ2-3	CASSFTLTDTDTQYF
TRBV5-6	TRBD1	TRBJ2-3	CASSFRQGADTQYF
TRBV19	TRBD1	TRBJ1-2	CASSTGADRDYTF
TRBV7-9	TRBD2	TRBJ2-1	CASSLPGLAGYNEQFF
TRBV7-3	-	TRBJ1-2	CASSRAAIYGYTF
TRBV2	-	TRBJ1-1	CASSEASQNTEAFF
TRBV4-1	TRBD1	TRBJ1-5	CASSPEPGTGNQPQHF
TRBV10-3	TRBD2	TRBJ2-7	CAISERISGPSYEQYF
TRBV28	TRBD1	TRBJ2-7	CASSPRQGIEQYF
TRBV10-3	-	TRBJ2-7	CAISEGQPYEQYF
TRBV4-3	-	TRBJ1-2	CASSQEFGVSNYGYTF
TRBV29-1	TRBD2	TRBJ2-1	CSVRAPGLAGVSYNEQFF
TRBV6-1	-	TRBJ1-1	CASSEWGGNTEAFF
TRBV10-3	-	TRBJ1-5	CAISDRSGDGPQHF
TRBV18	TRBD1	TRBJ1-1	CASSLGQGRTEAFF
TRBV2	-	TRBJ2-1	CASSAVTSYNGQFF
TRBV9	-	TRBJ1-4	CASSQGPDFNEKLFF